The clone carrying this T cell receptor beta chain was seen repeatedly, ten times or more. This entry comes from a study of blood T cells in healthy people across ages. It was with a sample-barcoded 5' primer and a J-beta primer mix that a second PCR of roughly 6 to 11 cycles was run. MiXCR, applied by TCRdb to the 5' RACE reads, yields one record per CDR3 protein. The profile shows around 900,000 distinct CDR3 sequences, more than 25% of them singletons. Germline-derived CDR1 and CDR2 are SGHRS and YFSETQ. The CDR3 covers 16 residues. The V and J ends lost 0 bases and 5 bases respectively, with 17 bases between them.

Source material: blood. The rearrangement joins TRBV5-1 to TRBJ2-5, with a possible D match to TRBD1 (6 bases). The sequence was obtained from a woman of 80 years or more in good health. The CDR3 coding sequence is TGCGCCAGCAGCTTGGTAGCGACAGGCACGAGGGAGACCCAGTACTTC. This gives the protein CASSLVATGTRETQYF.